The clone carrying this T cell receptor (beta chain) came up many times. RNA transcripts yielded amplified TCR beta CDR3 regions. HTBI primers drove first-round RT-PCR of the TCR CDR3. From the multiplex PCR reads, TCRdb called clonotypes with MiXCR, one entry per CDR3 protein. The data hold about 360,000 distinct CDR3 sequences, with less than 15% observed a single time. The data are from a study of T cells in Graves' hyperthyroidism and ophthalmopathy. Each patient was aged 18 to 65 and had newly diagnosed hyperthyroidism of under 2 months' duration. PBMCs were sourced from 9 to 10 ml fresh peripheral blood. This clonotype was obtained from a woman aged 18-30 years with Graves' hyperthyroidism. Sample: blood.

CDR3 in DNA: TGTGCCAGCAGTCCCCCGCGACAGCCCTTAGGGACTGAAGCTTTCTTT. This codes for CASSPPRQPLGTEAFF. The chain is built from TRBV28 and TRBJ1-1; D is perhaps TRBD1 (5 bases). The CDR3 is 16 amino acids. The germline V and J ends were trimmed by 5 bases and 5 bases, with 21 bases remaining between them. Per the germline V gene, CDR1 is MDHEN and CDR2 is SYDVKM. The full variable domain, its missing parts supplied by reference TRBV28 and TRBJ1-1, is DVKVTQSSRYLVKRTGEKVFLECVQDMDHENMFWYRQDPGLGLRLIYFSYDVKMKEKGDIPEGYSVSREKKERFSLILESASTNQTSMYLCASSPPRQPLGTEAFFGQGTRLTVV.